This T cell receptor (beta chain) was found in a study of blood T cell repertoires in COVID-19. Overall study: T cells, B-cell-depleted T cells, or PBMCs provided the cDNA or gDNA that served as material.

CDR3 length equals 14 residues. V was pared by 9 bases and J by 0 bases, with 12 bases between. Germline loops: CDR1 MNHEY, CDR2 SVGAGI. TCRdb's table, derived via immunoSEQ multiplex PCR, lists solely in-frame clones and lacks some. In the table there are roughly 700,000 clones, around 89% of which are singletons. Material: peripheral blood. This chain uses TRBV6-5 with TRBJ2-1; D unclear. The sequence came from a woman aged 18-29 years with acute or convalescent COVID-19. CDR3 DNA: TGTGCCAGAATTTGGGCCTCCTCCTACAATGAGCAGTTCTTC. Translating it yields CARIWASSYNEQFF.